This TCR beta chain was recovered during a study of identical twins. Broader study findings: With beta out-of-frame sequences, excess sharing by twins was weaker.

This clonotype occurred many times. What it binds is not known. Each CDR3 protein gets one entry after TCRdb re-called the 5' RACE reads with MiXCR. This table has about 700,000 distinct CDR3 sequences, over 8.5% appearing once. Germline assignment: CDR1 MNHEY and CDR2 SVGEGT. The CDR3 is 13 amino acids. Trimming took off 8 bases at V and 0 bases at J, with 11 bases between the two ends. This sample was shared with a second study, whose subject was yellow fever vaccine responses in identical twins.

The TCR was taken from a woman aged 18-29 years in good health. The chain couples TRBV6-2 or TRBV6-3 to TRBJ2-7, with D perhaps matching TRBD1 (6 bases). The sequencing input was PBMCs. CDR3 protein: CASGDTTSYEQYF. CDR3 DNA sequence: TGTGCCAGCGGGGACACAACCTCCTACGAGCAGTACTTC.